The present TCR beta chain was sequenced within a study of T-cell reconstitution after alpha-beta-depleted transplantation in children. This clonotype was detected ten times or more. V was pared by 6 bases and J by 1 base, with 17 bases between. Germline CDR1 DFQATT, CDR2 SNEGSKA (reference sequence). CDR3 length equals 15 residues. This sample's TCRbeta library carried unique molecular identifier barcodes. TCRdb re-derived calls from the PCR reads in MiXCR, one entry per CDR3 protein. The table has hundreds of thousands of distinct CDR3 sequences, roughly 17% seen once. Sequences were derived from PBMCs from the stem cell graft donor, sampled from the stem cell graft. This clonotype was obtained from a human donor who donated a stem cell graft to a child with acute myeloid leukemia. This chain links TRBV20-1 with TRBJ2-3; a weak D match, TRBD1 (5 bases). CDR3 loop: CSAVTGRSGTDTQYF. As DNA, the CDR3 is TGCAGTGCGGTAACAGGAAGGTCGGGCACAGATACGCAGTATTTT.